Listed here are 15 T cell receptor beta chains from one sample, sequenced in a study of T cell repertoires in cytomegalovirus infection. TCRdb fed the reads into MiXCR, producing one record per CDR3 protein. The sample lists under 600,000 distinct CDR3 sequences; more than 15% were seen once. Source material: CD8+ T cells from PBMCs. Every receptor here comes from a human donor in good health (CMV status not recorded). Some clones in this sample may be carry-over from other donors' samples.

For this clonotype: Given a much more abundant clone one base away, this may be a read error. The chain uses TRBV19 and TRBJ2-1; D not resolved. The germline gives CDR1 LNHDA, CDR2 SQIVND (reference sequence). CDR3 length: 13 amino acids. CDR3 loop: CAISTQGYNEQFF. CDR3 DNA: TGTGCCATTAGTACCCAAGGCTACAATGAGCAGTTCTTC.

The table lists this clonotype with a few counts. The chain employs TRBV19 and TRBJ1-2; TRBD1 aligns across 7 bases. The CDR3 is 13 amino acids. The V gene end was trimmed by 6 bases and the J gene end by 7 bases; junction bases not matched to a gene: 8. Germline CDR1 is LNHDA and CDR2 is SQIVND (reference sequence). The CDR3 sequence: CASSFDREVGYTF. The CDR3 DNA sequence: TGTGCCAGTAGCTTCGACAGGGAGGTTGGCTACACCTTC.

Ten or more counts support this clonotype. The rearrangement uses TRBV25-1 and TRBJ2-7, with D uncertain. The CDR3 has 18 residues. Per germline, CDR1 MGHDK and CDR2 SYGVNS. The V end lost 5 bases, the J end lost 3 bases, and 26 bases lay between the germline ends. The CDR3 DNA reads TGTGCCAGCAGTCCCTCCTCCCCAGGACCGGCCTCCGGCTACGAGCAGTACTTC. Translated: CASSPSSPGPASGYEQYF.

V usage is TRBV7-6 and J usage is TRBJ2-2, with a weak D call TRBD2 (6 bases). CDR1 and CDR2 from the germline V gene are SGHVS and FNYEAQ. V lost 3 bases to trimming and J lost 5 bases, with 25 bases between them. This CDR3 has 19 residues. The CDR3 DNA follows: TGTGCCAGCAGCTTCGCCCTTGCCGGGAGACCGGGTAGAACCGGGGAGCTGTTTTTT. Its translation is CASSFALAGRPGRTGELFF.

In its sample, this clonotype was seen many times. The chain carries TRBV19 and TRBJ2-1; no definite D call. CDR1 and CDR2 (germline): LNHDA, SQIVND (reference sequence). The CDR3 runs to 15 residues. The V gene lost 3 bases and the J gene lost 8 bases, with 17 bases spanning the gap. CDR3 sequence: CASSIFGGPRDEQFF. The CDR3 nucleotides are TGTGCCAGTAGTATTTTCGGCGGCCCTCGGGATGAGCAGTTCTTC.

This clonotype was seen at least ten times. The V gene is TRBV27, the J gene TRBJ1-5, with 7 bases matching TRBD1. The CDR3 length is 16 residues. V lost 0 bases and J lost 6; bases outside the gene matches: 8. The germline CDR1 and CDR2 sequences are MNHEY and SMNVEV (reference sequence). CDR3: CASSLSPLTGTQPQHF. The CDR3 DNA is TGTGCCAGCAGTTTATCCCCTCTGACAGGGACTCAGCCCCAGCATTTT.

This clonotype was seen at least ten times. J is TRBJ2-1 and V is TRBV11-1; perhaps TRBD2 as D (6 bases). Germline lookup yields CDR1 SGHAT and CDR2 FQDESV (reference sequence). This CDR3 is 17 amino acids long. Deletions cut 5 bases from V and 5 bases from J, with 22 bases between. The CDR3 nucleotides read TGTGCCAGCAGCCGTCAATCCCCTTGGGGGGAGGACAATGAGCAGTTCTTC. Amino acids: CASSRQSPWGEDNEQFF.

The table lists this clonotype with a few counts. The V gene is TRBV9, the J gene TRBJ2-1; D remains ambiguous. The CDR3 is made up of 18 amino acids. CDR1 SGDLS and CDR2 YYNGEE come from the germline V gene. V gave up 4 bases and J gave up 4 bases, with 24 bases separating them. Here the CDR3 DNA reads TGTGCCAGCAGCTCCCGCGAAGTGGGCTCACAATTTTACAATGAGCAGTTCTTC. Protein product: CASSSREVGSQFYNEQFF. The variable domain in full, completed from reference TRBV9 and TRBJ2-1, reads DSGVTQTPKHLITATGQRVTLRCSPRSGDLSVYWYQQSLDQGLQFLIQYYNGEERAKGNILERFSAQQFPDLHSELNLSSLELGDSALYFCASSSREVGSQFYNEQFFGPGTRLTVL.

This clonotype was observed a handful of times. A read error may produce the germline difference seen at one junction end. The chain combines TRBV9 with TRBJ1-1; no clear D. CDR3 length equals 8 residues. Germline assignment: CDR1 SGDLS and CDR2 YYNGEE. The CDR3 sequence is CASSTRDF. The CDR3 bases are TGTGCCAGCAGCACCCGGGACTTT.

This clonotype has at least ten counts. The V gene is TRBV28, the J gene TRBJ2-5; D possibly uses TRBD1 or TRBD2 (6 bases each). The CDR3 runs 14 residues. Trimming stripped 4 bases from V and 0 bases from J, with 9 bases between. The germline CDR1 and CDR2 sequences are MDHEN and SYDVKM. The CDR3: CASSSGDNQETQYF. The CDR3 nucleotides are TGTGCCAGCAGTTCGGGGGACAACCAAGAGACCCAGTACTTC.

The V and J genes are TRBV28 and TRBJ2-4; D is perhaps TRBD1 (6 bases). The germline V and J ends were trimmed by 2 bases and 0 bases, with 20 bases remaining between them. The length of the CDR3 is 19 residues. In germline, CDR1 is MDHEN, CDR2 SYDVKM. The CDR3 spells CASSLPISRKDRAKNIQYF. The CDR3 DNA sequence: TGTGCCAGCAGTTTACCTATCTCTCGGAAGGACAGAGCCAAAAACATTCAGTACTTC.

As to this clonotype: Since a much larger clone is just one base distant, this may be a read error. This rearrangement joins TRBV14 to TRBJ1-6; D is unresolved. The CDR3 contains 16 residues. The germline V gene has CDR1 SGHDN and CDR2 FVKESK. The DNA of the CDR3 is TGTGCCAGCAGGCAAGACCGACTCTCTCATGTTTTGAACCTCCACTTT. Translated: CASRQDRLSHVLNLHF.

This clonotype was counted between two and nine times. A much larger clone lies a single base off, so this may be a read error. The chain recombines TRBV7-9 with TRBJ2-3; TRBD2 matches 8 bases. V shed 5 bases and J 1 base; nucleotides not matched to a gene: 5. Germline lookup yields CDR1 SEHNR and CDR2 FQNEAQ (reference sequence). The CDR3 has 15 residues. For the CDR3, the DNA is TGTGCCAGCAGCATCCAGACTAGCGGCACAGATACGCAGTATTTT. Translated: CASSIQTSGTDTQYF. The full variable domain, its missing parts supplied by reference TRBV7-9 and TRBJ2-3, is DTGVSQNPRHKITKRGQNVTFRCDPISEHNRLYWYRQTLGQGPEFLTYFQNEAQLEKSRLLSDRFSAERPKGSFSTLEIQRTEQGDSAMYLCASSIQTSGTDTQYFGPGTRLTVL.

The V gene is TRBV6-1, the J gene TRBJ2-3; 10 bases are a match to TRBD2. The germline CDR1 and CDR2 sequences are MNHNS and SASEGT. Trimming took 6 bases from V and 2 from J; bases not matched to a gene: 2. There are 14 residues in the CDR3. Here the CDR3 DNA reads TGTGCCAGCAGACTAGCGGGGCTCACAGATACGCAGTATTTT. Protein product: CASRLAGLTDTQYF.

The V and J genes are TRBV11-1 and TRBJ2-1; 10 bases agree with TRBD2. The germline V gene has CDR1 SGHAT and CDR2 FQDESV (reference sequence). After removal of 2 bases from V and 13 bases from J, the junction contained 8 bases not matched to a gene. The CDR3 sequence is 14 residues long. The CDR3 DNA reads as TGTGCCAGCAGCTTATCCCTAGCGGGGGTAGTTCAGTTCTTC. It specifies CASSLSLAGVVQFF. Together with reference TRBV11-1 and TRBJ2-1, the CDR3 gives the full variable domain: EAEVAQSPRYKITEKSQAVAFWCDPISGHATLYWYRQILGQGPELLVQFQDESVVDDSQLPKDRFSAERLKGVDSTLKIQPAELGDSAMYLCASSLSLAGVVQFFGPGTRLTVL.